This is a list of T cell receptor beta chains from one sample in a study of shared clonotypes between healthy human individuals. This table comes from immunoSEQ multiplex PCR, and its TCRdb copy is limited to in-frame clones, with some not included. The table shows 2 million to 2.5 million clones, with approximately 94% occurring only once. The sample comprised naive CD8+ T cells sorted from blood. The receptor set was obtained from a man aged 18 to 29 in good health. Each CDR3 is given with its conserved first and last residue.

j_call: TRBJ2-1
v_call: TRBV5-6
cdr3_aa: CASSFGTGTYQEQFF

j_call: TRBJ2-1
v_call: TRBV27
cdr3_aa: CASSLSASGSYEQFF

j_call: TRBJ2-1
v_call: TRBV19
cdr3_aa: CASSIPTSGYNEQFF

j_call: TRBJ2-7
v_call: TRBV27
cdr3_aa: CASSWNSGYSYEQYF

j_call: TRBJ1-1
v_call: TRBV19
cdr3_aa: CASNWVASDTEAFF

j_call: TRBJ1-1
v_call: TRBV5-6
cdr3_aa: CASSPLGDSGVEAFF

j_call: TRBJ1-1
v_call: TRBV11-2
cdr3_aa: CASSIRRGNTEAFF

j_call: TRBJ2-7
v_call: TRBV4-3
cdr3_aa: CASSQDSGGEQYF

j_call: TRBJ1-5
v_call: TRBV7-8
cdr3_aa: CASSLGLIAGQGTNQPQHF

j_call: TRBJ1-2
v_call: TRBV4-2
cdr3_aa: CASSQDLNYGYTF

j_call: TRBJ2-3
v_call: TRBV29-1
cdr3_aa: CSGEEGDGDTQYF

j_call: TRBJ2-7
v_call: TRBV5-4
cdr3_aa: CASSTFMGIGYEQYF

j_call: TRBJ1-1
v_call: TRBV30
cdr3_aa: CAWNGIGMNTEAFF

j_call: TRBJ2-5
v_call: TRBV2
cdr3_aa: CASSEVGASGGHQETQYF

j_call: TRBJ1-5
v_call: TRBV7-9
cdr3_aa: CASSLLGSGDEQPQHF

j_call: TRBJ1-6
v_call: TRBV6-1
cdr3_aa: CASSEEPLPGAGSPLHF

j_call: TRBJ2-5
v_call: TRBV5-8
cdr3_aa: CASSSGSSGSWETQYF

j_call: TRBJ1-3
v_call: TRBV7-2
cdr3_aa: CASSRAGTLTGNTIYF

j_call: TRBJ1-2
v_call: TRBV5-4
cdr3_aa: CASSLEGGNYGYTF

j_call: TRBJ2-7
v_call: TRBV27
cdr3_aa: CASSLRAADEQYF

j_call: TRBJ2-7
v_call: TRBV10-2
cdr3_aa: CASSIGQVTYEQYF

j_call: TRBJ1-5
v_call: TRBV6-1
cdr3_aa: CASSELGGNQPQHF

j_call: TRBJ2-3
v_call: TRBV5-1
cdr3_aa: CASSPGVPTSTDTQYF

j_call: TRBJ2-7
v_call: TRBV19
cdr3_aa: CASSMAYGEQYF

j_call: TRBJ2-7
v_call: TRBV4-1
cdr3_aa: CASSQERRYEQYF

j_call: TRBJ2-7
v_call: TRBV9
cdr3_aa: CASSVVGSGEQYF

j_call: TRBJ1-2
v_call: TRBV9
cdr3_aa: CASSRVGYGYTF

j_call: TRBJ2-7
v_call: TRBV5-8
cdr3_aa: CASSSGYEQYF

j_call: TRBJ2-7
v_call: TRBV5-6
cdr3_aa: CASSSGLNQYF

j_call: TRBJ1-5
v_call: TRBV7-6
cdr3_aa: CASSLDGRDQPQHF

j_call: TRBJ2-3
v_call: TRBV29-1
cdr3_aa: CSVETATGHDTQYF

j_call: TRBJ2-1
v_call: TRBV21-1
cdr3_aa: CASSKARFLKSSYNEQFF

j_call: TRBJ1-4
v_call: TRBV7-9
cdr3_aa: CASSLPRGNEKLFF

j_call: TRBJ1-1
v_call: TRBV4-1
cdr3_aa: CASSQEDGGGTEAFF

j_call: TRBJ2-2
v_call: TRBV27
cdr3_aa: CASSQQGTGELFF

j_call: TRBJ2-2
v_call: TRBV9
cdr3_aa: CASSSRDWLAGELFF

j_call: TRBJ2-2
v_call: TRBV7-9
cdr3_aa: CASSSNTGELFF

j_call: TRBJ1-5
v_call: TRBV27
cdr3_aa: CASSPLQGSQPQHF

j_call: TRBJ1-6
v_call: TRBV5-6
cdr3_aa: CASSLYQSGGSPLHF

j_call: TRBJ2-7
v_call: TRBV9
cdr3_aa: CASSVGQGLDEQYF

j_call: TRBJ2-7
v_call: TRBV30
cdr3_aa: CAWSPTGHEQYF

j_call: TRBJ1-2
v_call: TRBV5-1
cdr3_aa: CASSLSRDRGPGGGYTF

j_call: TRBJ2-3
v_call: TRBV30
cdr3_aa: CAWNRVINTDTQYF

j_call: TRBJ2-7
v_call: TRBV28
cdr3_aa: CASSLGRAYEQYF

j_call: TRBJ2-2
v_call: TRBV4-1
cdr3_aa: CASSQDSGGELFF

j_call: TRBJ1-1
v_call: TRBV9
cdr3_aa: CASSEGGDTEAFF

j_call: TRBJ2-7
v_call: TRBV6-6
cdr3_aa: CASSYADREDTYEQYF

j_call: TRBJ2-3
v_call: TRBV12-5
cdr3_aa: CASGFGTGRYPDTQYF

j_call: TRBJ2-3
v_call: TRBV11-3
cdr3_aa: CASSKLAGGPRPTDTQYF